These 12 T cell receptor beta chains originate from one sample sequenced in a study of blood T cells in healthy people across ages. Together with a sample-barcoded 5' primer, a J-beta primer mix was included in a second PCR lasting about 7 to 12 cycles. TCRdb reanalysed the 5' RACE reads using MiXCR and keeps one entry per CDR3 protein. The sample records about 750,000 distinct CDR3 sequences, about 53% being singletons. Sequencing was done on a sample of blood. The source is an elderly man in good health.

The table lists this clonotype with a count of one. A junction boundary mismatches the germline segment, possibly from a read error. The chain carries TRBV2 and TRBJ2-5; perhaps TRBD1 as D (6 bases). This CDR3 region has 14 residues. The germline gives CDR1 SNHLY, CDR2 FYNNEI. CDR3 in amino acids: CASSPGTSKETQNF. The CDR3 nucleotides read TGTGCCAGCAGTCCCGGGACATCGAAAGAGACCCAGAACTTC.

For the CDR3, the DNA is TGTGCCAGCAGTTTTCCGGGGGGCGGCTACGAGCAGTACTTC. Protein: CASSFPGGGYEQYF. The chain is built from TRBV28 and TRBJ2-7, with D perhaps matching TRBD2 (7 bases). With 3 bases removed from V and 3 bases from J, the gap between germline ends came to 12 bases. The CDR3 is 14 residues long. Germline CDR1 and CDR2: MDHEN and SYDVKM.

In the case of this clonotype: Just one base apart from a much larger clone, this may be a read error. CDR3 DNA: TGCAGCGTTCTAGCGGGGGGCACGGGCGAGCAGTACTTC. It specifies CSVLAGGTGEQYF. This chain links TRBV29-1 with TRBJ2-5, with TRBD2 matching 11 bases. The J call may be incorrect, as the DNA end agrees better with TRBJ2-7. Germline loops: CDR1 SQVTM, CDR2 ANQGSEA. The CDR3 covers 13 residues.

The rearrangement joins TRBV27 to TRBJ2-7; 11 nucleotides match TRBD2. The J call may be mistaken, given a closer DNA end match to TRBJ2-1. Germline values: CDR1 MNHEY, CDR2 SMNVEV (reference sequence). This CDR3 has 17 amino acids. The CDR3 is CASSSTLSSGRINEQFF. CDR3 sequence (DNA): TGTGCCAGCAGTTCGACCCTCTCTAGCGGGAGGATCAATGAGCAGTTCTTC.

This clonotype was found once. V usage is TRBV27 and J usage is TRBJ2-1, with 8 bases that match TRBD2. Germline CDR1 MNHEY, CDR2 SMNVEV (reference sequence). The J segment lost 9 bases and the V segment lost 6 bases, leaving 7 bases of the junction unmatched. The CDR3 sequence is 13 residues long. For the CDR3, the DNA is TGTGCCAGCAGCCCGGGACTAGGGACTGAGCAGTTCTTC. It encodes CASSPGLGTEQFF.

The chain's CDR3 is CASSLGPPISYNEQFF. The CDR3 region has the DNA TGTGCCAGCAGTTTAGGGCCACCCATTTCCTACAATGAGCAGTTCTTC. The rearrangement joins TRBV12-3 or TRBV12-4 to TRBJ2-1; D is uncertain. This CDR3 is 16 amino acids long. V was trimmed by 1 base and J by 1 base, leaving 11 bases between them.

This rearrangement joins TRBV9 to TRBJ2-2; perhaps TRBD2 as D (5 bases). The CDR3 sequence is 17 residues long. The V end was cut by 0 bases, the J end by 6 bases, with 18 bases between. Germline V gene sequence: CDR1 SGDLS, CDR2 YYNGEE. This CDR3 is CASSVVGTSISAGELFF. For the CDR3, the DNA is TGTGCCAGCAGCGTAGTGGGAACTAGTATCTCTGCCGGGGAGCTGTTTTTT. Together with reference TRBV9 and TRBJ2-2, the CDR3 gives the full variable domain: DSGVTQTPKHLITATGQRVTLRCSPRSGDLSVYWYQQSLDQGLQFLIQYYNGEERAKGNILERFSAQQFPDLHSELNLSSLELGDSALYFCASSVVGTSISAGELFFGEGSRLTVL.

V gene TRBV5-5 combines with J gene TRBJ1-1; D gene uncertain. The CDR3 sequence is 17 residues long. Germline-derived CDR1 and CDR2 are SGHKS and YYEKEE (reference sequence). The V gene lost 0 bases and the J gene lost 1 base, with 16 bases spanning the gap. CDR3 bases: TGTGCCAGCAGCTTGGGATTCTCCGGGGTACAGAACACTGAAGCTTTCTTT. It translates to CASSLGFSGVQNTEAFF.

The V gene is TRBV28, the J gene TRBJ2-3; possible D gene TRBD2, 6 bases. CDR3 size: 17 residues. The germline V gene encodes CDR1 MDHEN and CDR2 SYDVKM. The CDR3 region is CSTRGVTGASQTDTQYF. In DNA, the CDR3 is TGTTCCACCAGAGGCGTAACGGGAGCTTCTCAGACAGATACGCAGTATTTT.

This clonotype has a handful of counts. The chain uses TRBV6-2 or TRBV6-3 and TRBJ2-7, with TRBD1 identical over 10 bases. Per the germline V gene, CDR1 is MNHEY and CDR2 is SVGEGT. The CDR3 extends over 13 amino acids. The junction had 2 bases not matched to a gene; V was cut back by 6 bases and J by 3 bases. In DNA, the CDR3 is TGTGCCAGCAGGGGGGACAGGGGCTACGAGCAGTACTTC. Amino acid sequence: CASRGDRGYEQYF.

This chain joins TRBV7-2 and TRBJ2-7; either TRBD1 or TRBD2 may supply D (5 bases each). CDR3 size: 15 residues. Trimming took off 4 bases at V and 2 bases at J, with 15 bases between the two ends. CDR1 SGHTA and CDR2 FQGNSA come from the germline V gene. The CDR3, as DNA: TGTGCCAGCAGCTCGGCCGGGACCTACACCTACGAGCAGTACTTC. It codes for CASSSAGTYTYEQYF.

The genes are TRBV6-6 and TRBJ2-1; no definite D call. Trimming shortened V by 4 bases and J by 9 bases, and 13 bases separated the two germline ends. CDR3 length equals 13 residues. CDR1 is MNHNY and CDR2 is SVGAGI in the germline V gene (reference sequence). This chain's CDR3 is CASSSIAFAEQFF. CDR3 bases: TGTGCCAGCAGTTCCATAGCCTTCGCTGAGCAGTTCTTC.